This T cell receptor (beta chain) was recovered during a study of blood T cell repertoires in COVID-19. Study summary: Collection of acute and convalescent COVID-19 samples took place in the United States, Italy and Spain. T cells, B-cell-depleted T cells, or PBMCs provided the cDNA or gDNA that served as material.

Here immunoSEQ multiplex PCR was the method, and the copy in TCRdb shows in-frame clones only, minus some. The table has 150,000 to 200,000 clones, nearly 80% seen once. This CDR3 is 11 amino acids long. The germline gives CDR1 MNHNS, CDR2 SASEGT. V lost 3 bases and J 7 bases, leaving 6 bases between the germline ends. The receptor was isolated from an elderly woman with acute or convalescent COVID-19. V gene TRBV6-1 combines with J gene TRBJ1-2, with unresolved D. Sequencing was done on a sample of peripheral blood. The CDR3 nucleotides read TGTGCCAGCAGTGACCAGGTTGGCTACACCTTC. Amino acids: CASSDQVGYTF.